This T cell receptor (beta chain) came from a study of identifying expanded T cells in peripheral blood. Broader study findings: Roughly two-week clone count variance significantly increased as total template count grew. Over about two and four weeks, about 17 and 20 clones changed, versus roughly 1.1 between replicates.

Collection occurred without any documented infections or immune events in donors. As to this clone: Its antigen remains unknown.

The CDR3 is 14 residues long. Germline trimming cut 1 base from V and 1 base from J; bases unmatched to any gene: 0. Germline V CDR1 and CDR2: SGDLS, YYNGEE. Sequenced by immunoSEQ multiplex PCR; TCRdb stores in-frame clones only, minus some. The sample holds some 72,000 clones, 90% seen once. The genes are TRBV9 and TRBJ1-1; 8 bases fit TRBD1. The sample comprised blood. This TCR derives from a person aged 18 to 70 in good health. This chain's CDR3 is CASSVQGANTEAFF. CDR3 in DNA: TGTGCCAGCAGCGTACAGGGGGCGAACACTGAAGCTTTCTTT. Using reference TRBV9 and TRBJ1-1 for the parts outside the CDR3, the full variable domain is DSGVTQTPKHLITATGQRVTLRCSPRSGDLSVYWYQQSLDQGLQFLIQYYNGEERAKGNILERFSAQQFPDLHSELNLSSLELGDSALYFCASSVQGANTEAFFGQGTRLTVV.